Below, one T cell receptor (beta chain) is given with its context. What it binds is not known. The sample originates from a study of T-cell memory formation after mild COVID-19. Study background: TCR clusters mostly belonged to single donors. Notes on the study in general: Clones from the second wave (peaking day 37) had unconfirmed SARS-CoV-2 specificity. Those CD4+ clones that contracted were mainly in CM and EM (CD8+ ones in EMRA). There were some responding clones in pre-infection memory, which suggested that cross-reactive memory had joined.

Losses at the gene ends were 7 bases for V and 6 bases for J; bases not matched to a gene: 10. The CDR3 contains 14 residues. MiXCR, applied by TCRdb to the 5' RACE reads, yields one record per CDR3 protein. The sample lists roughly 250,000 distinct CDR3 sequences; over 15% were seen once. The chain couples TRBV12-3 or TRBV12-4 to TRBJ2-7; 9 nucleotides match TRBD1. The TCR originated in a man aged 18 to 35 who had mild COVID-19 (a few samples of this study predate the infection). Cell type and time point are not known. The sequencing sample was made of PBMCs or a T cell subset sorted from them (not recorded which). DNA for the CDR3: TGTGCCAGCACCCCCGGGACAGGGTCGTTCGAGCAGTACTTC. Protein product: CASTPGTGSFEQYF.